This TCR beta chain was documented in a study of T cell responses to AZD1222 COVID-19 vaccine. The repertoire was sequenced with immunoSEQ multiplex PCR; TCRdb's copy has only in-frame clones and lacks some. The profile shows about 94,000 clones, about 88% of them singletons. The CDR3 runs to 14 residues. Germline CDR1 reads LGHDT; CDR2 reads YNNKEL (reference sequence). Trimming shortened V by 1 base and J by 6 bases, and 9 bases separated the two germline ends. This sample comprised peripheral blood, obtained on day 0 of AZD1222 vaccination. The gene calls are TRBV3-1 (or the pseudogene TRBV3-2) and TRBJ2-2; weak D call: TRBD2 (7 bases). This TCR was sampled from an adult in good health. CDR3 sequence (DNA): TGTGCCAGCAGCCAAGTAGGGGGGGCCGGGGAGCTGTTTTTT. Amino acids: CASSQVGGAGELFF.